The 3 T cell receptor beta chains presented below share a single source sample, sequenced in a study of T cell clones after liver transplantation. TCRdb keeps only in-frame clones here, not all; method: immunoSEQ multiplex PCR. Of about 15,000 clones in the sample, 92% are singletons; the top ten hold under 55%. The source material was CD8+ T cells from blood, sampled before liver transplant. The source of these receptors is a human donor who received a liver transplant.

The chain links TRBV19 to TRBJ2-1; 11 bases line up with TRBD2. The CDR3 covers 17 residues. J gave up 6 bases and V 8 bases, and 15 bases lay outside the gene matches. CDR1 and CDR2 (germline): LNHDA, SQIVND (reference sequence). The DNA for the CDR3 is TGTGCCAGTGGACCCCGTCTCCGGACTAGCGGGTTCAATGAGCAGTTCTTC. This translates into CASGPRLRTSGFNEQFF. Full variable domain (missing parts from reference TRBV19 and TRBJ2-1): DGGITQSPKYLFRKEGQNVTLSCEQNLNHDAMYWYRQDPGQGLRLIYYSQIVNDFQKGDIAEGYSVSREKKESFPLTVTSAQKNPTAFYLCASGPRLRTSGFNEQFFGPGTRLTVL.

The sample holds a few counts of this clone. The J gene is TRBJ1-2, the V gene TRBV19; 12 nucleotides match TRBD1. The V gene's germline CDR1 is LNHDA and CDR2 SQIVND (reference sequence). V was clipped by 4 bases and J by 4 bases; unmatched bases: 4. The CDR3 runs to 15 residues. Here the CDR3 reads CASSNPGQGAYGYTF. DNA of the CDR3: TGTGCCAGTAGTAACCCGGGACAGGGGGCCTATGGCTACACCTTC.

The chain uses TRBV10-3 and TRBJ2-1; 8 positions agree with TRBD2. The junction had 5 bases not matched to a gene; V was cut back by 10 bases and J by 0 bases. CDR1 ENHRY and CDR2 SYGVKD come from the germline V gene. The CDR3 totals 14 residues. This CDR3 reads CASTSGSSYNEQFF. The CDR3 DNA reads as TGTGCCAGCACTAGCGGAAGCTCCTACAATGAGCAGTTCTTC.